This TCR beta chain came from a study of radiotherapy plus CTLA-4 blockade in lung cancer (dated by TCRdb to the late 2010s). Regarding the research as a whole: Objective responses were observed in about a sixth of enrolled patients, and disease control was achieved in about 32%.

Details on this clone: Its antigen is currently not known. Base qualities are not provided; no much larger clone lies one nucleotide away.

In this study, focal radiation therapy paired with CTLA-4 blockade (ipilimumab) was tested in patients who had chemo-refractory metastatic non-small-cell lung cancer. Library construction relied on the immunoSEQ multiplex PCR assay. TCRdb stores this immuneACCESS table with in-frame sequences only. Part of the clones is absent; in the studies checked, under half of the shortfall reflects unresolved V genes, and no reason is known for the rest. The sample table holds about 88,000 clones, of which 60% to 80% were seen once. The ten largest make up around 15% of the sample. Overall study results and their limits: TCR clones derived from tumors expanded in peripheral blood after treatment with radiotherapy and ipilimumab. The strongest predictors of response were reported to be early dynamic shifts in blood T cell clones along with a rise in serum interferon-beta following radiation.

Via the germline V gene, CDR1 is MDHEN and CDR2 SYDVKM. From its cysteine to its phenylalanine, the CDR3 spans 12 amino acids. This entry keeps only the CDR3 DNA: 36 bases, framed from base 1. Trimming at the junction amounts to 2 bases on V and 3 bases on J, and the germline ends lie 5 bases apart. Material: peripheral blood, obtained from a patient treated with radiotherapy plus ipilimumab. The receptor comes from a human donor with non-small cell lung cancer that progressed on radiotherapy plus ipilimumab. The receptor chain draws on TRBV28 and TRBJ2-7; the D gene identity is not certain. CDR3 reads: CASSLRYYEQYF. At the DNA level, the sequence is TGTGCCAGCAGTTTACGGTACTACGAGCAGTACTTC. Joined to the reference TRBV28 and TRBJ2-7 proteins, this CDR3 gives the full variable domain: DVKVTQSSRYLVKRTGEKVFLECVQDMDHENMFWYRQDPGLGLRLIYFSYDVKMKEKGDIPEGYSVSREKKERFSLILESASTNQTSMYLCASSLRYYEQYFGPGTRLTVT.